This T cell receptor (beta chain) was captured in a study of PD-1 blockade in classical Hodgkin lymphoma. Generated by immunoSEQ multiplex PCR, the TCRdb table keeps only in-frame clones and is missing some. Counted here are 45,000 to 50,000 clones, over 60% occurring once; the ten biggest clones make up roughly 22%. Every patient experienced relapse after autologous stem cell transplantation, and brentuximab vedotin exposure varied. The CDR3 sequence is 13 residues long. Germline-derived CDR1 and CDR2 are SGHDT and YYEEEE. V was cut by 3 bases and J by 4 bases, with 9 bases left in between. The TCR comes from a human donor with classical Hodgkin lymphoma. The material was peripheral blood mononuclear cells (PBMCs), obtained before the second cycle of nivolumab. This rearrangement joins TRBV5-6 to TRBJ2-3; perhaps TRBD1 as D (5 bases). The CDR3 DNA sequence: TGTGCCAGCAGCTCCGAACAGGCAGATACGCAGTATTTT. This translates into CASSSEQADTQYF. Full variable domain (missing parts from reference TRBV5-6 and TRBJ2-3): DAGVTQSPTHLIKTRGQQVTLRCSPKSGHDTVSWYQQALGQGPQFIFQYYEEEERQRGNFPDRFSGHQFPNYSSELNVNALLLGDSALYLCASSSEQADTQYFGPGTRLTVL.